Shown below are 7 T cell receptor beta chains from a single sample sequenced in a study of beta chain features in type 1 diabetes (dated by TCRdb to the late 2010s). Receptors were amplified or captured by the immunoSEQ multiplex PCR assay. The entire amount of isolated RNA was reverse transcribed using the High Capacity cDNA Reverse Transcription Kit, so the sequenced TCRB transcripts were expressed ones. The table was pulled from immuneACCESS by TCRdb, which kept in-frame rearrangements only. Such tables lose some clones; where checked, under half of the loss comes from unresolved V genes, and the rest has no known cause. Within this sample are about 930,000 clones, with roughly a sixth of them counted one time only. 0.02% to 0.03% of the sample is held by the ten biggest clonotypes. The sequenced sample was naive CD4+ T cells from blood. The cell subset or site label corresponds to: true naive CD4+ T cells. The receptor set was obtained from a woman aged 18-29 years in good health.

The sample holds a few counts of this clone. CDR3 sequence reads: CASSVVLTDTQYF. The CDR3 nucleotides read TGTGCCAGCAGCGTAGTCTTAACAGATACGCAGTATTTT. This chain connects TRBV9 to TRBJ2-3; D gene ambiguous. The CDR3 contains 13 residues. From germline, CDR1 is SGDLS and CDR2 YYNGEE. V lost 0 bases and J lost 3, with 5 bases in between.

The sample holds a few counts of this clone. The chain carries TRBV7-2 and TRBJ2-3, with 10 bases identical to TRBD1. Looked up from germline, CDR1 is SGHTA and CDR2 is FQGNSA. The CDR3 sequence is 16 residues long. Trimming cost V 2 bases and J 1 base; bases outside gene matches: 3. CDR3 loop: CASSLRGTGGTDTQYF. The CDR3 nucleotides read TGTGCCAGCAGCTTAAGGGGGACAGGGGGCACAGATACGCAGTATTTT.

For this clone: This may come from a read error, since a much larger clone is one base off. The identical CDR3 is also encoded by other nucleotide sequences in the sample. This chain joins TRBV10-3 and TRBJ2-3; D may match TRBD1 or TRBD2 (5 bases each). Germline CDR1 ENHRY, CDR2 SYGVKD. V lost 7 bases to trimming and J lost 5 bases, with 10 bases between them. The CDR3 is made up of 12 amino acids. The CDR3 is CAITGAGDTQYF. DNA of the CDR3: TGTGCCATCACTGGGGCGGGAGATACGCAGTATTTT.

This clone has more than one count but fewer than ten. The J gene is TRBJ2-5, the V gene TRBV9, with D perhaps matching TRBD2 (7 bases). The V end was cut by 0 bases, the J end by 5 bases, with 14 bases between. CDR3 length: 15 residues. Germline loops: CDR1 SGDLS, CDR2 YYNGEE. The CDR3 spells CASSVAAGRGETQYF. CDR3 sequence (DNA): TGTGCCAGCAGCGTAGCAGCGGGAAGGGGGGAGACCCAGTACTTC.

The table lists this clone with a few counts. The V and J genes are TRBV21-1 and TRBJ2-7; TRBD1 reflects the table's D call only, with no check against the DNA. TRBV21-1 is termed a pseudogene. CDR3 size: 18 residues. CDR3 bases: TGTGCCAGCAGCAAAGCTAAGGGACAGGTTAGGGACTCCTACGAGCAGTACTTC. Protein product: CASSKAKGQVRDSYEQYF.

This clone was counted between two and nine times. The V call is TRBV20-1, the J call TRBJ2-3; a weak D match, TRBD2 (6 bases). Germline V gene sequence: CDR1 DFQATT, CDR2 SNEGSKA (reference sequence). The CDR3 spans 11 residues. With 6 bases removed from V and 4 bases from J, the gap between germline ends came to 8 bases. CDR3 amino acids: CSAGTSDTQYF. The CDR3 DNA reads as TGCAGTGCGGGGACTTCAGATACGCAGTATTTT.

The chain carries TRBV7-2 and TRBJ2-7; D call uncertain. The CDR3 extends over 13 amino acids. Germline V gives CDR1 SGHTA, CDR2 FQGNSA. The germline V and J ends were trimmed by 2 bases and 3 bases, with 8 bases remaining between them. This CDR3 reads CASSLTEDYEQYF. CDR3 nucleotide sequence: TGTGCCAGCAGCTTAACAGAGGACTACGAGCAGTACTTC. The complete variable domain, with remaining parts taken from reference TRBV7-2 and TRBJ2-7, reads GAGVSQSPSNKVTEKGKDVELRCDPISGHTALYWYRQSLGQGLEFLIYFQGNSAPDKSGLPSDRFSAERTGGSVSTLTIQRTQQEDSAVYLCASSLTEDYEQYFGPGTRLTVT.